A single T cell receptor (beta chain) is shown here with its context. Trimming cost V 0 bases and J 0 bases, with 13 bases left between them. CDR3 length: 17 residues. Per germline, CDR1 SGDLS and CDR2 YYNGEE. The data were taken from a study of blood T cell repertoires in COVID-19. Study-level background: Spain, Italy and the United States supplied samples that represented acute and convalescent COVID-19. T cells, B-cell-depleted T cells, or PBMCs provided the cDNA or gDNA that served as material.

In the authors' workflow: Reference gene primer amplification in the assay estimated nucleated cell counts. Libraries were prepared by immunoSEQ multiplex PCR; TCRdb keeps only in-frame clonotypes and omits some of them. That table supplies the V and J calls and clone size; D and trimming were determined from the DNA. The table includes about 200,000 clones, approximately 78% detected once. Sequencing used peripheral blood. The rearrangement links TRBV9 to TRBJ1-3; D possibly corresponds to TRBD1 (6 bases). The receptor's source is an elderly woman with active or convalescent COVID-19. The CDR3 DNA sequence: TGTGCCAGCAGCGTAGCTACGTGGGGGCACTCTGGAAACACCATATATTTT. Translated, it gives CASSVATWGHSGNTIYF.